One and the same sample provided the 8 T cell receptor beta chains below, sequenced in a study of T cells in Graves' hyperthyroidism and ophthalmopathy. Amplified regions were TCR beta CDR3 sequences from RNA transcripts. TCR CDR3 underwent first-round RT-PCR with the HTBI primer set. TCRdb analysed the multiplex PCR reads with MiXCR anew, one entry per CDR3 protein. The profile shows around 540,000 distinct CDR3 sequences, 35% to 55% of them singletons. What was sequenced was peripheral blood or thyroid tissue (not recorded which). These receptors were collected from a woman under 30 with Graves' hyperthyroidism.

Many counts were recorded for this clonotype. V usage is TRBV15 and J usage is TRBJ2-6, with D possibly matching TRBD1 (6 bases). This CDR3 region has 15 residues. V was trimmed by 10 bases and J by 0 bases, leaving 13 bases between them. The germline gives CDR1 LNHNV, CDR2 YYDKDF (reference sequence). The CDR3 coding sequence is TGTGCCAGCGCGGACAGTTCCTCTGGGGCCAACGTCCTGACTTTC. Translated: CASADSSSGANVLTF.

CDR3 amino acids: CSARKVLQETQYF. CDR3 DNA sequence: TGCAGTGCTAGAAAAGTCCTCCAAGAGACCCAGTACTTC. The rearrangement links TRBV20-1 to TRBJ2-5; D gene ambiguous. The CDR3 totals 13 residues. Germline V lookup: CDR1 DFQATT, CDR2 SNEGSKA (reference sequence). Trimming pared 2 bases from V and 1 base from J, leaving 8 bases between.

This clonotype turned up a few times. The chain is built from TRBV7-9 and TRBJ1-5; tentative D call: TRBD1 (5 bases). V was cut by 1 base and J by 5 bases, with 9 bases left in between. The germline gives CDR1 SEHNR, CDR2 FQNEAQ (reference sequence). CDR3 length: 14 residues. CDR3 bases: TGTGCCAGCAGCTTAGGGGGGTCCGATCAGCCCCAGCATTTT. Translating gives CASSLGGSDQPQHF.

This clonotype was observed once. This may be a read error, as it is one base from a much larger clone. The DNA of the CDR3 is TGTGTCAGCAGTGAGTTGGGGACTGAAGCTTTCTTT. It yields the protein CVSSELGTEAFF. The chain combines TRBV2 with TRBJ1-1; unclear D gene. CDR1 and CDR2 (germline): SNHLY, FYNNEI. The CDR3 is made up of 12 amino acids.

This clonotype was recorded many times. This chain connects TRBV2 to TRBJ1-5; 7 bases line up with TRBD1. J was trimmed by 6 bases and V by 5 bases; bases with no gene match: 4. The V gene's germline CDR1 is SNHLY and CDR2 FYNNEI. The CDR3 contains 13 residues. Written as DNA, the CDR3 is TGTGCCAGCAGTCGACAGGGAGGTCAGCCCCAGCATTTT. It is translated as CASSRQGGQPQHF.

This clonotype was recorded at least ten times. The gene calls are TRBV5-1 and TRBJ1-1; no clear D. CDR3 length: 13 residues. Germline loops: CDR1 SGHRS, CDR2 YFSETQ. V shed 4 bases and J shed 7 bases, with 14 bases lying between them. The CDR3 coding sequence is TGCGCCAGCAGCATGGGAAACGGGGATGAAGCTTTCTTT. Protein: CASSMGNGDEAFF.

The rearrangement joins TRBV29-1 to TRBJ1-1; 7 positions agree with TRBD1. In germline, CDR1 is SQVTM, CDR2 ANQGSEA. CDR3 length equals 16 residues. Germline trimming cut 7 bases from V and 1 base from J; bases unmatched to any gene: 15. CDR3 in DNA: TGCAGCGCCGGTAACAGGGGCGCAGGACAGAACACTGAAGCTTTCTTT. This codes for CSAGNRGAGQNTEAFF.

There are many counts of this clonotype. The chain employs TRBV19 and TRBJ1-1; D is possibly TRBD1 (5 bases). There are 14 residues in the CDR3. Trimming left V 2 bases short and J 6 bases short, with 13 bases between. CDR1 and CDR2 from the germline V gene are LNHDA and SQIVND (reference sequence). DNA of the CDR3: TGTGCCAGTAGTATACTCCAGGGATCATCTGAAGCTTTCTTT. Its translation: CASSILQGSSEAFF.